This T cell receptor beta chain was sequenced in a study of blood T cell repertoires in COVID-19. Libraries were prepared by immunoSEQ multiplex PCR; TCRdb keeps only in-frame clonotypes and omits some of them. The repertoire holds about 250,000 clones, 85% to 90% seen once, with 2% to 2.5% in the top ten. Germline CDR1 reads MDHEN; CDR2 reads SYDVKM. V trimming: 3 bases; J trimming: 2 bases; junction bases outside the gene matches: 4. The CDR3 covers 14 residues. The receptor comes from a woman aged 18-29 years who had recovered from COVID-19. The rearrangement links TRBV28 to TRBJ2-7, with 7 nucleotides matching TRBD1. Sequencing was done on a sample of PBMCs or T cells enriched from blood (not recorded which). CDR3 nucleotides: TGTGCCAGCAGTTTCTCCGACAGGGCCTACGAGCAGTACTTC. It specifies CASSFSDRAYEQYF.